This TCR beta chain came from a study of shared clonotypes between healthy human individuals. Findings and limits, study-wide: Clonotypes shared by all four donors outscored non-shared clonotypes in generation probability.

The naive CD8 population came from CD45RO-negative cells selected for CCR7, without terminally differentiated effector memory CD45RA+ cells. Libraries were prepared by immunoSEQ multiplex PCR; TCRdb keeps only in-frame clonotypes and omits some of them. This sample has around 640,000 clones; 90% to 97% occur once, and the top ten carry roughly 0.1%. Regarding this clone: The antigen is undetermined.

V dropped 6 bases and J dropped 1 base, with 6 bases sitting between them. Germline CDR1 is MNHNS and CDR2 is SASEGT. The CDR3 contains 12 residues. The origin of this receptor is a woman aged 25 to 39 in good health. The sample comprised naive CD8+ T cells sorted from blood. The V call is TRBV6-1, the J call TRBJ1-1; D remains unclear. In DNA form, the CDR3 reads TGTGCCAGCAGGAGAGGGAACACTGAAGCTTTCTTT. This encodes CASRRGNTEAFF.